This T cell receptor (beta chain) appears in the sequencing data of a study of regulatory T cells in long-lasting Graves disease. Time point of the sample: newly diagnosed GD, antithyroid drugs for less than 3 months. RNA extracted from PBMCs served as the sequencing template. Trimming cost V 2 bases and J 5 bases, with 9 bases left between them. The CDR3 extends over 13 amino acids. In germline, CDR1 is MNHEY, CDR2 SVGEGT. This clonotype was recorded many times. Building of the TCR beta libraries involved iRepertoire HTBI primers and Arm-PCR of CDR3 regions. In the source study's methods: Samples revealed 50 to 70 TRBV and around 13 TRBJ segments. TCRdb passed the multiplex PCR reads through MiXCR, listing each CDR3 protein once. The V and J calls, along with clone size, are taken from TCRdb and not from the paper's own processing. The top ten clones hold about 10% of a sample with 350,000 to 500,000 distinct CDR3 sequences, approximately 16% of them seen once.

These data were likewise used in another study, on T cells in Graves' hyperthyroidism and ophthalmopathy. That work contributes: Onset of ophthalmopathy came a median roughly 6.4 months after the model predicted it.

This TCR was sampled from a woman aged 25 to 39 with Graves disease. The starting material was peripheral blood mononuclear cells (PBMCs), obtained at new diagnosis, from a patient treated with antithyroid drugs. This sequence joins TRBV6-2 or TRBV6-3 and TRBJ1-1; TRBD1 might be the D (6 bases). The CDR3 DNA follows: TGTGCCAGCAGTTACCCCAGGGGAACTGAAGCTTTCTTT. It translates to CASSYPRGTEAFF.